This T cell receptor (beta chain) was documented in a study of shared clonotypes between healthy human individuals. Study context: Three plates each covered CD4 naive and memory; CD8 naive two, CD8 memory one. Study-wide results and caveats: Shared clonotypes across all four donors exceeded non-shared ones in generation probability.

On this clone itself: Its antigen is unknown.

At a deep level, the assay was run. Authors' methods: For the immunoSEQ data, sequences were junction-only without quality scores, so filtering differed. Some clones are missing from TCRdb's copy, which holds only in-frame ones; the method was immunoSEQ multiplex PCR. V and J calls and clone size come straight from that table; D and trimming were deduced from the DNA. The top ten clones hold about 0.13% of a sample with 2 million to 2.5 million clones, 90% to 97% of them seen once. V gave up 4 bases and J gave up 4 bases, with 12 bases separating them. Per the germline V gene, CDR1 is SGHRS and CDR2 is YFSETQ. The length of the CDR3 is 13 residues.

Sequencing used naive CD4+ T cells sorted from blood. The subset: CD45RA+ positively selected. This receptor was taken from a man younger than 35 in good health. The V gene is TRBV5-1, the J gene TRBJ2-7, with D perhaps given as TRBD1 or TRBD2 (5 bases each). CDR3 loop: CASSLGRQYEQYF. Written as DNA, the CDR3 is TGCGCCAGCAGCCTGGGACGGCAGTACGAGCAGTACTTC. Full variable domain (missing parts from reference TRBV5-1 and TRBJ2-7): KAGVTQTPRYLIKTRGQQVTLSCSPISGHRSVSWYQQTPGQGLQFLFEYFSETQRNKGNFPGRFSGRQFSNSRSEMNVSTLELGDSALYLCASSLGRQYEQYFGPGTRLTVT.